The next 14 T cell receptor beta chains were all read from a single sample in a study of T cell repertoires in cytomegalovirus infection. TCRdb re-analysed the reads in MiXCR, keeping a single row per CDR3 protein. The repertoire holds around 280,000 distinct CDR3 sequences, with around 10% as singletons. The sequencing sample was made of PBMCs. These receptors were taken from a human donor in good health (CMV status not recorded). Some clones in this sample may be carry-over from other donors' samples.

This chain links TRBV28 with TRBJ1-1, with 8 bases lining up with TRBD1. V trimming: 4 bases; J trimming: 5 bases; junction bases outside the gene matches: 12. Germline V gene data show CDR1 as MDHEN and CDR2 as SYDVKM. The CDR3 spans 16 residues. CDR3 nucleotide sequence: TGTGCCAGCAGTTCCCTCCTGACAGGGGAGGCAACTGAAGCTTTCTTT. Its translation is CASSSLLTGEATEAFF.

The sample holds many counts of this clonotype. The genes are TRBV12-3 or TRBV12-4 and TRBJ2-3; perhaps TRBD2 as D (7 bases). V lost 3 bases and J lost 7, with 14 bases in between. CDR3 length: 14 residues. The CDR3 here is CASSFGGGANTQYF. CDR3 DNA sequence: TGTGCCAGCAGTTTTGGTGGGGGGGCAAATACGCAGTATTTT.

At least ten counts were recorded for this clonotype. The chain is built from TRBV12-3 or TRBV12-4 and TRBJ2-5; no reliable D call. The CDR3 runs to 13 residues. V was clipped by 6 bases and J by 2 bases, with 10 bases between them. CDR3 nucleotides: TGTGCCAGCAGACTCTCAGGTCAAGAGACCCAGTACTTC. Its translation: CASRLSGQETQYF.

This clonotype was counted at least ten times. The V gene is TRBV13, the J gene TRBJ2-7; 7 nucleotides match TRBD1. The germline V gene encodes CDR1 PRHDT and CDR2 FYEKMQ (reference sequence). Losses at the gene ends were 1 base for V and 1 base for J; bases not matched to a gene: 4. CDR3 size: 15 residues. The CDR3 bases are TGTGCCAGCAGCTTAGTGGTACAGGGGTCCTACGAGCAGTACTTC. Translation: CASSLVVQGSYEQYF. Combining the CDR3 with reference TRBV13 and TRBJ2-7 gives the whole variable domain AAGVIQSPRHLIKEKRETATLKCYPIPRHDTVYWYQQGPGQDPQFLISFYEKMQSDKGSIPDRFSAQQFSDYHSELNMSSLELGDSALYFCASSLVVQGSYEQYFGPGTRLTVT.

The rearrangement links TRBV18 to TRBJ1-2, with D maybe TRBD1 (5 bases). CDR3 length: 15 residues. Trimming removed 1 base from V and 0 bases from J, with 9 bases in between. Germline CDR1 reads KGHSH; CDR2 reads LQKENI. In DNA, the CDR3 is TGTGCCAGCTCACCACTGGGGGACTCTAACTATGGCTACACCTTC. Translating gives CASSPLGDSNYGYTF.

This clonotype was seen many times. The chain has TRBV20-1 and TRBJ2-3; 15 bases are a match to TRBD2. CDR1 and CDR2 (germline): DFQATT, SNEGSKA (reference sequence). V gave up 1 base and J gave up 6 bases; unmatched junction bases: 17. The CDR3 sequence is 20 residues long. CDR3 protein: CSARAPGGLAGGRFPDTQYF. Written as DNA, the CDR3 is TGCAGTGCTAGAGCCCCCGGGGGACTAGCGGGGGGCCGATTTCCGGATACGCAGTATTTT.

This clonotype was recorded many times. V is TRBV7-6 and J is TRBJ1-4, with no clear D. The V gene lost 5 bases and the J gene lost 8 bases, with 18 bases spanning the gap. This CDR3 is built from 15 residues. CDR1 SGHVS and CDR2 FNYEAQ come from the germline V gene. Here the CDR3 reads CASSLGTLNGEKLFF. CDR3 bases: TGTGCCAGCAGCCTTGGAACACTTAACGGGGAAAAACTGTTTTTT. The complete variable domain, with remaining parts taken from reference TRBV7-6 and TRBJ1-4, reads GAGVSQSPRYKVTKRGQDVALRCDPISGHVSLYWYRQALGQGPEFLTYFNYEAQQDKSGLPNDRFSAERPEGSISTLTIQRTEQRDSAMYRCASSLGTLNGEKLFFGSGTQLSVL.

This clonotype was picked up many times. The V gene is TRBV6-1, the J gene TRBJ2-7, with a tentative D call TRBD1 (6 bases). Trimming pared 6 bases from V and 3 bases from J, leaving 9 bases between. The CDR3 loop spans 12 amino acids. The germline V gene encodes CDR1 MNHNS and CDR2 SASEGT. CDR3 in DNA: TGTGCCAGCAGCAAGGACAGCTACGAGCAGTACTTC. It yields the protein CASSKDSYEQYF.

To note about this clonotype: A single base separates this from a much larger clone, so it may be a read error. This sequence joins TRBV5-6 and TRBJ1-1, with 7 positions matching TRBD1. The CDR3 loop spans 15 amino acids. CDR1 is SGHDT, CDR2 YYEEEE, per germline. The J segment lost 0 bases and the V segment lost 0 bases, leaving 2 bases of the junction unmatched. For the CDR3, the DNA is TGTGCCAGCAGCTTGGAAGGGGGCATGAACACTGAAGCTTTCTTT. Protein product: CASSLEGGMNTEAFF.

This clonotype came up a few times. The chain uses TRBV2 and TRBJ1-3; D is uncertain. Trimming pared 0 bases from V and 0 bases from J, leaving 15 bases between. The CDR3 runs to 18 residues. Looked up from germline, CDR1 is SNHLY and CDR2 is FYNNEI. CDR3 region: CASSEARTLWSSGNTIYF. CDR3 sequence (DNA): TGTGCCAGCAGTGAAGCGAGGACCCTATGGAGCTCTGGAAACACCATATATTTT. Together with reference TRBV2 and TRBJ1-3, the CDR3 gives the full variable domain: EPEVTQTPSHQVTQMGQEVILRCVPISNHLYFYWYRQILGQKVEFLVSFYNNEISEKSEIFDDQFSVERPDGSNFTLKIRSTKLEDSAMYFCASSEARTLWSSGNTIYFGEGSWLTVV.

This clonotype was counted only a few times. The V call is TRBV5-6, the J call TRBJ2-3, with D possibly being TRBD1 (5 bases). The CDR3 is 14 amino acids. V lost 2 bases to trimming and J lost 2 bases, with 9 bases between them. Germline V gene sequence: CDR1 SGHDT, CDR2 YYEEEE. The DNA of the CDR3 is TGTGCCAGCAGCTTAGGGGTCTTCACAGATACGCAGTATTTT. As protein: CASSLGVFTDTQYF.

This clonotype was seen more than once but under ten times. V and J are TRBV27 and TRBJ1-5, with D maybe TRBD1 (5 bases). This CDR3 region has 13 residues. V was pared by 2 bases and J by 9 bases, with 11 bases between. CDR1 is MNHEY, CDR2 SMNVEV, per germline (reference sequence). The CDR3 protein is CASSLRGERPQHF. CDR3 in DNA: TGTGCCAGCAGTTTAAGAGGGGAGAGGCCCCAGCATTTT.

At least ten counts were recorded for this clonotype. The chain links TRBV7-2 to TRBJ1-2; 12 bases align to TRBD1. CDR1 is SGHTA, CDR2 FQGNSA, per germline. CDR3 length: 15 amino acids. Trimming removed 4 bases from V and 2 bases from J; junction bases left unmatched: 2. Here the CDR3 DNA reads TGTGCCAGCAGCTGGGACAGGGGGCGCAACTATGGCTACACCTTC. It yields the protein CASSWDRGRNYGYTF.

This clonotype was detected ten times or more. The J gene is TRBJ1-1, the V gene TRBV27; weak D call: TRBD1 (6 bases). V was trimmed by 5 bases and J by 1 base, leaving 11 bases between them. The CDR3 loop spans 14 amino acids. Germline V gene sequence: CDR1 MNHEY, CDR2 SMNVEV (reference sequence). The CDR3, as DNA: TGTGCCAGCAGTCCCAGGGGAAGGAACACTGAAGCTTTCTTT. Amino acids: CASSPRGRNTEAFF.